Following are 2 T cell receptor beta chains from one sample sequenced in a study of regulatory T cells (dated 2018 in TCRdb). These TCRs are of unknown antigen specificity. What the study reported, not specific to this receptor: Regulatory T cells from CD3G-deficient patients showed reduced Shannon diversity compared with autologous conventional CD4+ cells and with control regulatory T cells.

Library preparation used the immunoSEQ multiplex PCR assay. The multiplex PCR used 52 forward TRBV primers and 13 reverse TRBJ primers, with assay-based and computational corrections for amplification bias. TCRdb provides this immuneACCESS table in a form limited to in-frame rearrangements. Some clones are lacking; in checked studies, under half of them reflect an unresolved V gene, and why the rest are absent is not known. Within this sample are some 6,100 clones, with 80% to 90% of them counted one time only. Of the sample, approximately 1.9% falls within the top ten clones. Sequences were obtained from CD4+ Tregs sorted from blood. These TCRs come from a person under 35 with CD3G deficiency.

The CDR3 DNA reads TGTGCCAGTAGTATAATCTATGGACCGAAGTTCTCTGGGGCCAACGTCCTGACTTTC. Translation: CASSIIYGPKFSGANVLTF. The chain links TRBV19 to TRBJ2-6; D unclear. The CDR3 has 19 amino acids. V dropped 2 bases and J dropped 0 bases, with 17 bases sitting between them. Germline CDR1 reads LNHDA; CDR2 reads SQIVND (reference sequence).

This sequence joins TRBV7-9 and TRBJ2-5, with 8 bases that match TRBD1. Germline values: CDR1 SEHNR, CDR2 FQNEAQ (reference sequence). Trimming removed 1 base from V and 7 bases from J; junction bases left unmatched: 11. This CDR3 comprises 16 residues. CDR3 nucleotides: TGTGCCAGCAGCTTAGGACAGGGGTCTTCTGCAGGGACCCAGTACTTC. Translation: CASSLGQGSSAGTQYF.